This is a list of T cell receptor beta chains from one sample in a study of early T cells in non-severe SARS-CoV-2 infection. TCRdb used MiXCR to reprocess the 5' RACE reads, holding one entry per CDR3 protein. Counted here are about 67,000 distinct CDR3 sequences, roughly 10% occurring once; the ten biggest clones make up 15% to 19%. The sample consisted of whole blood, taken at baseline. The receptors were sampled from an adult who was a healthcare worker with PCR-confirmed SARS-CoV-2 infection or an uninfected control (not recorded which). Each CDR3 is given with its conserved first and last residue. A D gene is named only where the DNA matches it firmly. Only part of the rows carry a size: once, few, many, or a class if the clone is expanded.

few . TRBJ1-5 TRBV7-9 TGTGCCAGCAGCTCAGGGGACCAGCCCCAGCATTTT CASSSGDQPQHF
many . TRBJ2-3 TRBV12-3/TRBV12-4 TGTGCCAGCACCCCCGGCGGTAAGGATACGCAGTATTTT CASTPGGKDTQYF
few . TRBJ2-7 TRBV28 TGTGCCACCCGTAAGGACTCCTACGAGCAGTACTTC CATRKDSYEQYF
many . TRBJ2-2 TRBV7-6 TGTGCCAGCAGCCACCCTAGGGGGGGGACCGGGGAGCTGTTTTTT CASSHPRGGTGELFF
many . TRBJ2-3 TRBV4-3 TGCGCCAGCAGCCCCGGGAGCTTCCCAGATACGCAGTATTTT CASSPGSFPDTQYF
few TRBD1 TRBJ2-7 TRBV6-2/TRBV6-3 TGTGCCAGCAGTTTTTGGACAGGGACCTACGAGCAGTACTTC CASSFWTGTYEQYF
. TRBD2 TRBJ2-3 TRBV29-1 TGCAGCGTTGGGAGAAGAGAGGGAGGGACAGATACGCAGTATTTT CSVGRREGGTDTQYF
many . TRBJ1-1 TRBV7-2 TGTGCCAGCAGCGCAGCCATGAACACTGAAGCTTTCTTT CASSAAMNTEAFF
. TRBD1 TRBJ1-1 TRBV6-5 TGTGCCAGCAGTTCACTGACAGGGATCGGCACTGAAGCTTTCTTT CASSSLTGIGTEAFF
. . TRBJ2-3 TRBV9 TGTGCCAGCAGCGTAGGGCAGCCCACAGATACGCAGTATTTT CASSVGQPTDTQYF
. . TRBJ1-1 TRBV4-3 TGCGCCACCCCCGGGGGGGTGTGGTTTGAAGCTTTCTTT CATPGGVWFEAFF
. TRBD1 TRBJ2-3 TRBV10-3 TGTGCCATCAGTGACCAACAGGGGACAGATACGCAGTATTTT CAISDQQGTDTQYF
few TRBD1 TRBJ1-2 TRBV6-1 TGTGCCAGCAGTGTACAGGGGGCTGAGGGCTACACCTTC CASSVQGAEGYTF
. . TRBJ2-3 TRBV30 TGTGCCTGGAGTAGGAGCGGCCAGACGGGTACGCAGTATTTT CAWSRSGQTGTQYF
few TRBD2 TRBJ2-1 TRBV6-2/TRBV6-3 TGTGCCAGCACCCGCCCCGGACTAGCGGGAAAGGTCTACAATGAGCAGTTCTTC CASTRPGLAGKVYNEQFF
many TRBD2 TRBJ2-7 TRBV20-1 TGCAGTGCTAGAGATTCTGCTAGCGGGAGATCCTACGAGCAGTACTTC CSARDSASGRSYEQYF
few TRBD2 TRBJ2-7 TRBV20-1 TGCAGTGCTGGCGGGAGTGAGTACGAGCAGTACTTC CSAGGSEYEQYF
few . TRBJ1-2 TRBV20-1 TGCAGTGCTTTAATCCGGGCCTATGGCTACACCTTC CSALIRAYGYTF
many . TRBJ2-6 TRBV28 TGTGCCAGCAGTTTACGTCAGGGCAAAGCTGGGGCCAACGTCCTGACTTTC CASSLRQGKAGANVLTF
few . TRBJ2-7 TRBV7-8 TGTGCCAGCAGCTTTTTCACGGGATCCCAATACTACGAGCAGTACTTC CASSFFTGSQYYEQYF
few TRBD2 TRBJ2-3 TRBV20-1 TGCAGTGCCCGGACTAGCGGGAGTTCCACAGATACGCAGTATTTT CSARTSGSSTDTQYF
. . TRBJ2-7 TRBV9 TGTGCCAGCAGCGTAGGAGGCATGGGACAATCCTACGAGCAGTACTTC CASSVGGMGQSYEQYF
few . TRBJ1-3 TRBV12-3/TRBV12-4 TGTGCCAGCACCTTAGGGGGGGCCGGAGGAAACACCATATATTTT CASTLGGAGGNTIYF
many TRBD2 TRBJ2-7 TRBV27 TGTGCCAGCAGTAAAAGCGGGAGAAGTTACGAGCAGTACTTC CASSKSGRSYEQYF
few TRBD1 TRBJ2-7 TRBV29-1 TGCAGCGTTGAGGCGACAGGGAACTACGAGCAGTACTTC CSVEATGNYEQYF
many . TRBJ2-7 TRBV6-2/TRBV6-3 TGTGCCAGCAGTTACGCGAGCGGATACTCCTACGAGCAGTACTTC CASSYASGYSYEQYF
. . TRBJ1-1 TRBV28 TGTGCCAGCAGTTCATCAAGGATTGAAGCTTTCTTT CASSSSRIEAFF
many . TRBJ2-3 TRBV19 TGTGCCAGTTCGGCTGCCGGAGATACGCAGTATTTT CASSAAGDTQYF
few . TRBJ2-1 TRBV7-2 TGTGCCAGCAGCTTATCCAGATACAATGAGCAGTTCTTC CASSLSRYNEQFF
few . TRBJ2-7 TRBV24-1 TGTGCCACCAGTGGAGGTTACTCCTACGAGCAGTACTTC CATSGGYSYEQYF
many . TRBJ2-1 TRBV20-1 TGCAGTGCGGCTCCCACTAGTATCAATGAGCAGTTCTTC CSAAPTSINEQFF
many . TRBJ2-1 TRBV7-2 TGTGCCAGCAGCTTACTCGCGAGCTCCTACAATGAGCAGTTCTTC CASSLLASSYNEQFF
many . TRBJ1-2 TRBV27 TGTGCCAGCAGCACAGGGAACTATGGCTACACCTTC CASSTGNYGYTF
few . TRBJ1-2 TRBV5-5 TGTGCCAGCAGCTTTCCTTCTTTACTTGGCTACACCTTC CASSFPSLLGYTF
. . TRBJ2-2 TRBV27 TGTGCCAGCAGCGCGGACCTACCCCCCGCTACCGGGGAGCTGTTTTTT CASSADLPPATGELFF
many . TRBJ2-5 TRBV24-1 TGTGCCACCAGTGACTCCCCGACAGGGAGGGAGACCCAGTACTTC CATSDSPTGRETQYF
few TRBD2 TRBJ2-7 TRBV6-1 TGTGCCAGCAGTGAAGCGAGCCTAGCGGGAGCGTACGAGCAGTACTTC CASSEASLAGAYEQYF
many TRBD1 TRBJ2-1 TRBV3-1 TGTGCCAGCAGCCCAGGAGTAGGGGACAGGGAATCGGTGGAGCAGTTCTTC CASSPGVGDRESVEQFF
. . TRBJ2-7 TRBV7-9 TGTGCCAGCAGCTTAAGTGGACTCGGCGGAGAGCAGTACTTC CASSLSGLGGEQYF
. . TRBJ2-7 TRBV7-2 TGTGCCAGCAGCTTCCTACAGGACTCCTACGAGCAGTACTTC CASSFLQDSYEQYF
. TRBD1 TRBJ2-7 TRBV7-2 TGTGCCAGCAGCTTAAAGACAGGGTCATACGAGCAGTACTTC CASSLKTGSYEQYF
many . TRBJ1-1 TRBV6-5 TGTGCCAGCACCAAAGACAGACTGAACACTGAAGCTTTCTTT CASTKDRLNTEAFF